The present T cell receptor beta chain was sequenced within a study of T-cell memory formation after mild COVID-19. TCRdb called the 5' RACE reads again in MiXCR, with one record for every CDR3 protein. This table holds around 190,000 distinct CDR3 sequences, about 18% found once. There are 15 residues in the CDR3. The germline V gene has CDR1 SGHRS and CDR2 YFSETQ. Losses at the gene ends were 4 bases for V and 3 bases for J; bases not matched to a gene: 5. This clonotype came up a few times. Sequences were obtained from PBMCs or a T cell subset sorted from them (not recorded which). The V and J genes are TRBV5-1 and TRBJ2-1; 9 nucleotides line up with TRBD2. The sequence came from a man between 18 and 29 years old who had mild COVID-19 (a few samples of this study predate the infection). Cell type and time point are not known. The CDR3 is CASSLAGRLYNEQFF. The CDR3 coding sequence is TGCGCCAGCAGCCTAGCGGGGCGACTCTACAATGAGCAGTTCTTC.